This TCR beta chain was captured in a study of blood T cells in healthy people across ages. Study-level information: About one barcoded beta molecule per two T cells was the capture yield of template switching. Study conclusions and caveats: Older age went with lower TCR beta diversity per million T cells, in a roughly linear way.

Next came a second PCR, run for about 7 to 12 cycles, which used a sample-barcoded 5' primer along with a J-beta primer mix. TCRdb passed the 5' RACE reads through MiXCR, listing each CDR3 protein once. The sample carries 1,800,000 or so distinct CDR3 sequences, 35% to 50% recorded once. V shed 8 bases and J shed 4 bases, with 21 bases lying between them. There are 16 residues in the CDR3. As regards this clonotype: What it binds is not known.

Sequenced: blood. The receptor's source is a human donor in good health. The chain joins TRBV12-3 or TRBV12-4 to TRBJ2-1, with D perhaps TRBD1 (5 bases). CDR3 protein: CASSPKDKGWYNEQFF. The CDR3 DNA is TGTGCCAGCTCGCCCAAGGACAAGGGATGGTACAATGAGCAGTTCTTC.